In its sample, the clone carrying this T cell receptor beta chain was seen many times. TCRdb ran MiXCR on the 5' RACE reads and lists one entry per CDR3 protein. The sample includes about 700,000 distinct CDR3 sequences, 5.5% to 6.5% of them seen just once. The CDR3 has 15 amino acids. Looked up from germline, CDR1 is LGHNA and CDR2 is YNFKEQ. With 0 bases removed from V and 0 bases from J, the gap between germline ends came to 8 bases. This sample was included in a study of identical twins. The chain recombines TRBV4-2 with TRBJ1-1, with D perhaps TRBD1 (5 bases). This sequence was found in a man aged 18-30 years in good health. Sequencing was performed on naive T cells sorted from blood. The CDR3 sequence is CASSQEGGVNTEAFF. DNA of the CDR3: TGTGCCAGCAGCCAAGAGGGAGGGGTGAACACTGAAGCTTTCTTT.